The 21 T cell receptor beta chains given below trace back to one sample, sequenced in a study of vaccination effects on CD4 cells after COVID-19. Sequencing in the ViraFEST assay came after antigen-specific CD4+ T cells had been expanded with viral peptide pools, which were used to stimulate PBMC. Cells that had been cultured for approximately eleven days were the source of isolated CD4+ T cells. Testing of the vaccine recipients showed negative nucleocapsid antibodies and no prior SARS-CoV-2 infection. Generated by immunoSEQ multiplex PCR, the TCRdb table keeps only in-frame clones and is missing some. The sample holds about 41,000 clones, approximately 80% seen once. Which antigens these TCRs recognize remains unknown. Source: CD4+ T cells from PBMCs cultured with HCoV-NL63 spike peptides, taken before COVID-19 vaccination. Receptors were obtained from a human donor who received a COVID-19 vaccine.

This sequence joins TRBV12-3 or TRBV12-4 and TRBJ1-5; D remains ambiguous. The length of the CDR3 is 13 residues. Trimming took 2 bases from V and 1 from J, leaving 3 bases between them. This CDR3 reads CASSLTSNQPQHF. The CDR3 nucleotides are TGTGCCAGCAGTTTAACAAGCAATCAGCCCCAGCATTTT.

V is TRBV24-1 and J is TRBJ2-4; D not certain. Germline V gene data show CDR1 as KGHDR and CDR2 as SFDVKD. The CDR3 contains 12 residues. V lost 7 bases to trimming and J lost 8 bases, with 11 bases between them. CDR3 in DNA: TGTGCCACCAGGGGATCTGGGGACATTCAGTACTTC. Translation: CATRGSGDIQYF.

The chain uses TRBV6-4 and TRBJ2-2; possibly TRBD1 for D (5 bases). The germline gives CDR1 MRHNA, CDR2 SNTAGT. V lost 6 bases and J 0 bases, leaving 8 bases between the germline ends. The CDR3 contains 14 residues. The CDR3 DNA sequence: TGTGCCAGCAGCGCGACAGCGAACACCGGGGAGCTGTTTTTT. Translating gives CASSATANTGELFF.

V gene TRBV5-1 combines with J gene TRBJ2-5, with TRBD2 as a possible D gene (5 bases). Germline-derived CDR1 and CDR2 are SGHRS and YFSETQ. The germline V and J ends were trimmed by 0 bases and 2 bases, with 11 bases remaining between them. The length of the CDR3 is 15 residues. CDR3 region: CASSLVAERQETQYF. CDR3 bases: TGCGCCAGCAGCTTGGTGGCAGAGCGGCAAGAGACCCAGTACTTC.

This clone has a handful of counts. The CDR3 region has the DNA TGTGCCAGCAGCTTAATACCGGGGGTAGGTGGCTACACCTTC. Translating gives CASSLIPGVGGYTF. This chain connects TRBV7-3 to TRBJ1-2; D perhaps matches TRBD1 (5 bases). The CDR3 runs 14 residues. V was cut by 1 base and J by 7 bases, with 13 bases left in between. Germline CDR1 is SGHTA and CDR2 is FQGTGA.

In nucleotides, the CDR3 is TGTGCCAGCAGCTTAGGGGCTAGCGGGGGGCGGCGTGAGCAGTTCTTC. Protein product: CASSLGASGGRREQFF. V is TRBV7-3 and J is TRBJ2-1; 11 nucleotides agree with TRBD2. CDR1 is SGHTA, CDR2 FQGTGA, per germline. V was clipped by 2 bases and J by 9 bases; unmatched bases: 9. The CDR3 contains 16 residues.

The gene calls are TRBV20-1 and TRBJ2-5; a weak D match, TRBD2 (5 bases). The ends were cut back, 3 bases at V and 2 bases at J, with 7 bases in the middle. The CDR3 runs to 12 residues. Germline assignment: CDR1 DFQATT and CDR2 SNEGSKA (reference sequence). The CDR3 DNA is TGCAGTGCTAGTCGAGGGCAAGAGACCCAGTACTTC. Protein sequence: CSASRGQETQYF.

The DNA for the CDR3 is TGCGCCAGCAGCCAACAGGCTAACTATGGCTACACCTTC. Protein: CASSQQANYGYTF. V is TRBV4-3 and J is TRBJ1-2; D gene uncertain. Trimming shortened V by 2 bases and J by 0 bases, and 4 bases separated the two germline ends. The CDR3 spans 13 residues. Germline V gene data show CDR1 as LGHNA and CDR2 as YSLEER.

The rearrangement links TRBV6-5 to TRBJ1-1, with D tentatively TRBD1 (5 bases). Germline assignment: CDR1 MNHEY and CDR2 SVGAGI. The V end was cut by 6 bases, the J end by 0 bases, with 8 bases between. This CDR3 spans 13 amino acids. The CDR3 protein is CASRQVMNTEAFF. The CDR3 DNA reads as TGTGCCAGCAGACAGGTGATGAACACTGAAGCTTTCTTT.

J is TRBJ2-6 and V is TRBV11-3; D might be TRBD2 (7 bases). Trimming shortened V by 10 bases and J by 5 bases, and 21 bases separated the two germline ends. The CDR3 totals 16 residues. CDR1 and CDR2 (germline): SGHNT, YENEEA. CDR3 protein: CAKGWRGGPRANVLTF. CDR3 nucleotides: TGTGCCAAGGGGTGGAGGGGGGGCCCACGGGCCAACGTCCTGACTTTC.

The genes are TRBV5-1 and TRBJ2-3, with 7 bases that match TRBD2. V was pared by 0 bases and J by 4 bases, with 8 bases of the junction left unmatched. CDR3 length: 16 amino acids. Germline V CDR1 and CDR2: SGHRS, YFSETQ. CDR3 amino acids: CASSLGPAGNADTQYF. CDR3 bases: TGCGCCAGCAGCTTGGGGCCAGCGGGGAACGCAGATACGCAGTATTTT. Based on the CDR3 plus reference TRBV5-1 and TRBJ2-3, the full variable domain is KAGVTQTPRYLIKTRGQQVTLSCSPISGHRSVSWYQQTPGQGLQFLFEYFSETQRNKGNFPGRFSGRQFSNSRSEMNVSTLELGDSALYLCASSLGPAGNADTQYFGPGTRLTVL.

This chain connects TRBV20-1 to TRBJ1-2; D not certain. V gave up 1 base and J gave up 6 bases, with 3 bases separating them. The CDR3 runs 10 residues. Germline-derived CDR1 and CDR2 are DFQATT and SNEGSKA (reference sequence). For the CDR3, the DNA is TGCAGTGCTAGAGTGAATGGCTACACCTTC. This encodes CSARVNGYTF.

This sequence joins TRBV2 and TRBJ2-6; D is unclear. Trimming cost V 7 bases and J 0 bases, with 19 bases left between them. Germline V gene lookup returns CDR1 SNHLY and CDR2 FYNNEI. The CDR3 contains 18 residues. The CDR3 DNA reads TGTGCCAGCAAGGCAAGGGTCGGCTCTGGCTCTGGGGCCAACGTCCTGACTTTC. This codes for CASKARVGSGSGANVLTF.

The rearrangement joins TRBV18 to TRBJ1-2; the D is unclear. Germline CDR1 reads KGHSH; CDR2 reads LQKENI. The CDR3 loop spans 18 amino acids. V lost 2 bases and J lost 2, with 21 bases in between. The chain's CDR3 is CASSPFAPAEARNYGYTF. CDR3 sequence (DNA): TGTGCCAGCTCACCATTTGCCCCAGCGGAGGCGCGGAACTATGGCTACACCTTC.

The CDR3 region is CASSQDPGHRGEAFF. For the CDR3, the DNA is TGCGCCAGCAGCCAAGATCCTGGCCACAGGGGGGAAGCTTTCTTT. The chain links TRBV4-1 to TRBJ1-1; 8 bases agree with TRBD1. Germline loops: CDR1 MGHRA, CDR2 YSYEKL. The length of the CDR3 is 15 residues. V trimming: 0 bases; J trimming: 8 bases; junction bases outside the gene matches: 8.

CDR3 coding DNA: TGTGCCAGCAGCGCCGGGACAGCCTTCCTGCCCCAGCATTTT. Translation: CASSAGTAFLPQHF. The chain combines TRBV6-5 with TRBJ1-5; TRBD1 matches at 7 bases. This CDR3 has 14 residues. Per germline, CDR1 MNHEY and CDR2 SVGAGI. The V gene end was trimmed by 6 bases and the J gene end by 9 bases; junction bases not matched to a gene: 11.

The chain employs TRBV29-1 and TRBJ2-3; possible D gene TRBD2, 5 bases. V lost 4 bases to trimming and J lost 5 bases, with 10 bases between them. The CDR3 runs to 12 residues. CDR1 and CDR2 from the germline V gene are SQVTM and ANQGSEA. In DNA form, the CDR3 reads TGCAGCGTTGGCGGAGGTGGAGATACGCAGTATTTT. Its translation is CSVGGGGDTQYF.

This clone came up once. The chain links TRBV5-8 to TRBJ2-3; D remains ambiguous. The V end lost 7 bases, the J end lost 5 bases, and 32 bases lay between the germline ends. The CDR3 runs 19 residues. Germline-derived CDR1 and CDR2 are SGHTS and YDEGEE. The CDR3 reads CASPHSLIEVSRQEDTQYF. Here the CDR3 DNA reads TGTGCCAGCCCGCACAGTCTTATAGAGGTTAGTCGGCAGGAAGATACGCAGTATTTT.

This clone has just one count. This chain connects TRBV24-1 to TRBJ2-5; possibly TRBD2 for D (6 bases). The CDR3 is 14 amino acids. The V and J ends lost 4 bases and 5 bases respectively, with 13 bases between them. CDR1 is KGHDR, CDR2 SFDVKD, per germline. For the CDR3, the DNA is TGTGCCACCAGTGAGACCTTGGCGGGGGAGACCCAGTACTTC. Translation gives CATSETLAGETQYF.

The rearrangement joins TRBV10-3 to TRBJ2-3, with 7 bases that match TRBD1. Germline V CDR1 and CDR2: ENHRY, SYGVKD. This CDR3 has 17 amino acids. V dropped 2 bases and J dropped 2; count of bases not matched to a gene: 10. The CDR3 DNA follows: TGTGCCATCAGTGAGCCCCATTCCGGGACAGCCACAGATACGCAGTATTTT. Amino acids: CAISEPHSGTATDTQYF.

About this clone: This CDR3 is also generated by other DNA sequences in the sample. V and J are TRBV10-3 and TRBJ2-2, with unresolved D. This CDR3 region has 14 residues. Trimming removed 0 bases at V and 2 bases at J, with 4 bases between. The V gene's germline CDR1 is ENHRY and CDR2 SYGVKD. The CDR3 is CAISESGNTGELFF. DNA of the CDR3: TGTGCCATCAGTGAGTCAGGCAACACCGGGGAGCTGTTTTTT.